Sequencing of this TCR beta chain was carried out in a study of siplizumab effects on memory and regulatory T cells. Germline assignment: CDR1 SGHTS and CDR2 YDEGEE. CDR3 length: 14 amino acids. The V segment lost 2 bases and the J segment 2 bases; nucleotides outside the gene matches: 2. Libraries were prepared by immunoSEQ multiplex PCR; TCRdb keeps only in-frame clonotypes and omits some of them. The sample yields around 110,000 clones, 94% seen once. The chain joins TRBV5-8 to TRBJ1-1, with 8 bases that match TRBD1. The receptor's source is a human donor in good health. Source material: non-Treg CD4+ T cells sorted from blood. The CDR3 coding sequence is TGTGCCAGCAGCTTACAGGGGGGAAACACTGAAGCTTTCTTT. It yields the protein CASSLQGGNTEAFF.